A single sample is the source of the 10 T cell receptor beta chains below, sequenced in a study of T-cell reconstitution after alpha-beta-depleted transplantation in children. Unique molecular identifiers were built into the TCRbeta library. TCRdb independently ran MiXCR on the PCR reads; one entry per CDR3 protein. The table records some 6,000 distinct CDR3 sequences, about a sixth of them present only once. The sample consisted of PBMCs, mostly from graft donor cells, taken 60 days after TCRalphabeta/CD19-depleted stem cell transplant. These receptors all stem from a male patient younger than 18 who had a stem cell transplant for acute myeloid leukemia, so the T cells may come from the graft donor.

This clonotype was counted between two and nine times. The genes are TRBV28 and TRBJ2-5, with a tentative D call TRBD1 (6 bases). Germline CDR1 reads MDHEN; CDR2 reads SYDVKM. The CDR3 runs to 11 residues. V lost 10 bases and J 2 bases, leaving 8 bases between the germline ends. The CDR3 bases are TGTGCCACGACAGGTCAAGAGACCCAGTACTTC. Translation: CATTGQETQYF.

The chain combines TRBV6-5 with TRBJ2-2, with 10 bases aligning to TRBD2. The V segment lost 2 bases and the J segment 0 bases; nucleotides outside the gene matches: 6. Germline-derived CDR1 and CDR2 are MNHEY and SVGAGI. The length of the CDR3 is 18 residues. The CDR3 loop is CASSYRPSGSANTGELFF. In DNA, the CDR3 is TGTGCCAGCAGTTACCGCCCTAGCGGGAGCGCGAACACCGGGGAGCTGTTTTTT.

In its sample, this clonotype ranks as medium-sized. V and J are TRBV29-1 and TRBJ2-3, with 13 bases identical to TRBD2. There are 14 residues in the CDR3. CDR1 is SQVTM and CDR2 is ANQGSEA in the germline V gene. Unmatched junction bases numbered 3, after V lost 5 bases and J lost 4 bases. Written as DNA, the CDR3 is TGCAGCGTTCCACTAGCGGGAGGGCCAGATACGCAGTATTTT. Translating it yields CSVPLAGGPDTQYF.

This clonotype was recorded only once. The rearrangement joins TRBV19 to TRBJ2-2, with TRBD1 identical over 9 bases. The J segment lost 6 bases and the V segment lost 3 bases, leaving 8 bases of the junction unmatched. CDR3 length: 16 amino acids. The germline CDR1 and CDR2 sequences are LNHDA and SQIVND (reference sequence). This CDR3 is CASSIVQGANAGELFF. The CDR3 region has the DNA TGTGCCAGTAGTATCGTACAGGGGGCTAACGCCGGGGAGCTGTTTTTT.

By its share, this clonotype is medium-sized. The J gene is TRBJ1-5, the V gene TRBV5-1; unclear D gene. Germline-derived CDR1 and CDR2 are SGHRS and YFSETQ. The V gene lost 0 bases and the J gene lost 5 bases, with 9 bases spanning the gap. CDR3 length equals 14 residues. In DNA, the CDR3 is TGCGCCAGCAGCTTGGAGGGTAGAGATCAGCCCCAGCATTTT. Protein: CASSLEGRDQPQHF.

This clonotype is medium-sized. The chain couples TRBV6-2 or TRBV6-3 to TRBJ2-1, with D unclear. The length of the CDR3 is 12 residues. The V end was cut by 6 bases, the J end by 12 bases, with 15 bases between. Germline V gene data show CDR1 as MNHEY and CDR2 as SVGEGT. As DNA, the CDR3 is TGTGCCAGCAGCACCTCCCAAGGGCGGCAGTTCTTC. Translating it yields CASSTSQGRQFF.

This clonotype qualifies as medium-sized (0.01 to 0.1%). This chain uses TRBV20-1 with TRBJ2-1, with D possibly matching TRBD2 (5 bases). V dropped 6 bases and J dropped 4 bases, with 19 bases sitting between them. Germline CDR1 reads DFQATT; CDR2 reads SNEGSKA (reference sequence). The CDR3 consists of 15 residues. This chain's CDR3 is CSAVKGQGLYNEQFF. DNA for the CDR3: TGCAGTGCCGTCAAGGGCCAAGGACTTTACAATGAGCAGTTCTTC.

The chain is built from TRBV7-3 and TRBJ1-1, with TRBD1 identical over 7 bases. Germline lookup yields CDR1 SGHTA and CDR2 FQGTGA. The junction had 10 bases not matched to a gene; V was cut back by 5 bases and J by 1 base. CDR3 length: 16 residues. The CDR3 loop reads CASSPSRQGPNTEAFF. CDR3 DNA sequence: TGTGCCAGCAGCCCTAGTCGACAGGGTCCGAACACTGAAGCTTTCTTT.

There are a few counts of this clonotype. In DNA form, the CDR3 reads TGTGCCAGCAGTTGGGGACTCCTGGTCACAGATACGCAGTATTTT. This encodes CASSWGLLVTDTQYF. V is TRBV6-2 or TRBV6-3 and J is TRBJ2-3, with a tentative D call TRBD2 (6 bases). This CDR3 spans 15 amino acids. Germline V gene data show CDR1 as MNHEY and CDR2 as SVGEGT. V was cut by 4 bases and J by 2 bases, with 13 bases left in between.

V is TRBV6-5 and J is TRBJ1-1, with a tentative D call TRBD1 (5 bases). V dropped 0 bases and J dropped 6 bases, with 11 bases sitting between them. Germline CDR1 and CDR2: MNHEY and SVGAGI. The length of the CDR3 is 14 residues. DNA of the CDR3: TGTGCCAGCAGTTACTCGAGGGGCGTCGCTGAAGCTTTCTTT. It translates to CASSYSRGVAEAFF.